This T cell receptor beta chain came from a study of blood T cell repertoires in COVID-19. The V end lost 1 base, the J end lost 7 bases, and 13 bases lay between the germline ends. The CDR3 covers 14 residues. Germline values: CDR1 SGHTA, CDR2 FQGNSA. Original handling: Amplification with reference gene primers provided the estimates of nucleated cell counts. Data came from immunoSEQ multiplex PCR; TCRdb stores just in-frame clones and leaves some out. V and J calls and clone size are as listed in that table; D and trimming were resolved from the DNA. The sample records tens of thousands of clones, more than 75% being singletons.

This sequence joins TRBV7-2 and TRBJ2-5, with D hard to call. The source material was peripheral blood. This receptor was taken from a human donor in a cohort sampled during active COVID-19. The CDR3 nucleotides read TGTGCCAGCAGCTTAGGACAAGCAGGCCGGACCCAGTACTTC. Translated, it gives CASSLGQAGRTQYF. Filled out from reference TRBV7-2 and TRBJ2-5, the complete variable domain reads GAGVSQSPSNKVTEKGKDVELRCDPISGHTALYWYRQSLGQGLEFLIYFQGNSAPDKSGLPSDRFSAERTGGSVSTLTIQRTQQEDSAVYLCASSLGQAGRTQYFGPGTRLLVL.